Sequencing of this T cell receptor beta chain was carried out in a study of blood T cell repertoires in COVID-19. Study background: Samples came from the United States, Italy and Spain, spanning acute and convalescent COVID-19. PBMCs, B-cell-depleted T cells, or T cells were the source of the cDNA or gDNA that made up the material.

Germline CDR1 and CDR2: MNHEY and SVGEGT. V dropped 4 bases and J dropped 5 bases, with 8 bases sitting between them. CDR3 length: 12 residues. Authors' data handling: Amplification of reference gene primers was used by the study to estimate nucleated cell counts. The protocol was immunoSEQ multiplex PCR, while the TCRdb copy is restricted to in-frame clones and leaves out a portion. For V, J and clone size, that table is used; D and trimming come from the DNA. Of approximately 87,000 clones in the sample, 80% to 90% were seen once. The chain links TRBV6-2 or TRBV6-3 to TRBJ1-2; perhaps TRBD1 as D (6 bases). The clonotype comes from a woman of 80 years or more with acute or convalescent COVID-19. The sample taken for sequencing was peripheral blood. The CDR3: CASSLQGYGYTF. The CDR3 DNA sequence: TGTGCCAGCAGTTTACAGGGTTATGGCTACACCTTC.